The 27 T cell receptor beta chains below were found in one sample sequenced in a study of beta chain features in type 1 diabetes. Expressed TCRB transcripts were sequenced because the isolated RNA had all been reverse transcribed beforehand. The assay was immunoSEQ multiplex PCR, and TCRdb's table has in-frame clones only and misses some. The sample lists 150,000 to 200,000 clones, roughly 60% occurring once. What these receptors recognize is not known. Study outcomes and limitations: Shortening of TCRB CDR3s, moderate but significant, appeared in all four CD4+ subsets of Type 1 diabetes patients.

Material: naive CD4+ T cells from blood. These TCRs come from a man aged 25 to 40 with type 1 diabetes.

CDR3 region: CAISEAGGPSDTQYF. The CDR3 region has the DNA TGTGCCATCAGTGAGGCGGGGGGGCCATCAGATACGCAGTATTTT. The chain employs TRBV10-3 and TRBJ2-3; 9 nucleotides match TRBD2. Germline CDR1 and CDR2: ENHRY and SYGVKD. This CDR3 is 15 amino acids long. J gave up 4 bases and V 2 bases, and 4 bases lay outside the gene matches.

The chain recombines TRBV7-2 with TRBJ2-5; unclear D gene. The germline V gene has CDR1 SGHTA and CDR2 FQGNSA. The CDR3 runs to 13 residues. With 0 bases removed from V and 4 bases from J, the gap between germline ends came to 6 bases. CDR3 protein: CASSLAGRETQYF. CDR3 nucleotide sequence: TGTGCCAGCAGCTTAGCCGGTCGAGAGACCCAGTACTTC.

The rearrangement uses TRBV7-9 and TRBJ1-1; no clear D. Trimming left V 3 bases short and J 3 bases short, with 8 bases between. Per the germline V gene, CDR1 is SEHNR and CDR2 is FQNEAQ (reference sequence). This CDR3 comprises 13 residues. The CDR3 loop is CASSFHEDTEAFF. The CDR3 DNA reads TGTGCCAGCAGCTTTCATGAGGACACTGAAGCTTTCTTT. Full variable domain (rest looked up from reference TRBV7-9 and TRBJ1-1): DTGVSQNPRHKITKRGQNVTFRCDPISEHNRLYWYRQTLGQGPEFLTYFQNEAQLEKSRLLSDRFSAERPKGSFSTLEIQRTEQGDSAMYLCASSFHEDTEAFFGQGTRLTVV.

The chain combines TRBV13 with TRBJ1-2; D might be TRBD1 (5 bases). Germline loops: CDR1 PRHDT, CDR2 FYEKMQ (reference sequence). V lost 0 bases and J 7 bases, leaving 9 bases between the germline ends. The CDR3 has 13 amino acids. This chain's CDR3 is CASSLGGARGYTF. CDR3 nucleotides: TGTGCCAGCAGCTTAGGTGGGGCGCGTGGCTACACCTTC.

The chain combines TRBV30 with TRBJ2-7; TRBD2 matches 9 bases. Germline assignment: CDR1 GTSNPN and CDR2 SVGIG (reference sequence). This CDR3 comprises 13 residues. The trim removed 3 bases at V and 7 bases at J, leaving 7 bases unmatched. The CDR3: CAWSLAGMSEQYF. The CDR3, as DNA: TGTGCCTGGAGCCTAGCGGGGATGAGTGAGCAGTACTTC.

The chain links TRBV29-1 to TRBJ1-1; D ambiguous. CDR3 length: 13 residues. Trimming removed 7 bases at V and 3 bases at J, with 15 bases between. CDR1 SQVTM and CDR2 ANQGSEA come from the germline V gene. CDR3 nucleotide sequence: TGCAGCGGAACAGTGTCGGGCTACACTGAAGCTTTCTTT. Protein: CSGTVSGYTEAFF. The full variable domain, in which reference TRBV29-1 and TRBJ1-1 provide the parts outside the CDR3, is SAVISQKPSRDICQRGTSLTIQCQVDSQVTMMFWYRQQPGQSLTLIATANQGSEATYESGFVIDKFPISRPNLTFSTLTVSNMSPEDSSIYLCSGTVSGYTEAFFGQGTRLTVV.

This chain links TRBV15 with TRBJ2-5; D possibly corresponds to TRBD2 (7 bases). The ends were cut back, 0 bases at V and 3 bases at J, with 14 bases in the middle. There are 16 residues in the CDR3. Per the germline V gene, CDR1 is LNHNV and CDR2 is YYDKDF (reference sequence). Here the CDR3 DNA reads TGTGCCACCAGCAGAGACCTCCGCGGGGGCGAAGAGACCCAGTACTTC. This translates into CATSRDLRGGEETQYF.

A word on this clone: This specimen includes other DNA sequences encoding the same CDR3. The chain links TRBV9 to TRBJ2-5, with D unclear. Germline lookup yields CDR1 SGDLS and CDR2 YYNGEE. The CDR3 contains 13 residues. V was trimmed by 0 bases and J by 5 bases, leaving 8 bases between them. The CDR3 coding sequence is TGTGCCAGCAGCGTAGGCTGGGTGGAGACCCAGTACTTC. This codes for CASSVGWVETQYF.

This clone was counted a few times. The V call is TRBV29-1, the J call TRBJ2-5; 7 bases line up with TRBD1. This CDR3 spans 13 amino acids. Germline assignment: CDR1 SQVTM and CDR2 ANQGSEA. V lost 5 bases to trimming and J lost 5 bases; unmatched junction nucleotides: 8. The CDR3 protein is CSVPHRGTETQYF. In nucleotides, the CDR3 is TGCAGCGTTCCCCACAGGGGCACGGAGACCCAGTACTTC.

The chain carries TRBV27 and TRBJ2-7, with TRBD1 identical over 8 bases. This CDR3 has 15 residues. In germline, CDR1 is MNHEY, CDR2 SMNVEV (reference sequence). V was pared by 5 bases and J by 5 bases, with 11 bases of the junction left unmatched. CDR3 sequence: CASSLGQGMSHEQYF. As DNA, the CDR3 is TGTGCCAGCAGTCTCGGACAGGGAATGTCCCACGAGCAGTACTTC.

This rearrangement joins TRBV9 to TRBJ1-1; a possible D gene is TRBD1 (6 bases). Per germline, CDR1 SGDLS and CDR2 YYNGEE. The CDR3 is made up of 14 amino acids. V lost 3 bases to trimming and J lost 5 bases, with 14 bases between them. This CDR3 is CASSGGQLETEAFF. DNA of the CDR3: TGTGCCAGCAGCGGAGGACAGTTGGAAACTGAAGCTTTCTTT.

This chain's CDR3 is CSVEKQGARTEAFF. CDR3 bases: TGCAGCGTTGAAAAACAGGGGGCCAGGACTGAAGCTTTCTTT. V usage is TRBV29-1 and J usage is TRBJ1-1; 9 nucleotides agree with TRBD1. The CDR3 is 14 amino acids. CDR1 SQVTM and CDR2 ANQGSEA come from the germline V gene. Germline trimming cut 2 bases from V and 5 bases from J; bases unmatched to any gene: 6.

This chain connects TRBV18 to TRBJ1-1; 7 positions agree with TRBD1. V shed 5 bases, J shed 5 bases, and the junction held 2 bases outside the gene matches. There are 12 residues in the CDR3. CDR1 is KGHSH, CDR2 LQKENI, per germline. For the CDR3, the DNA is TGTGCCAGCTCATCGGACAGGACTGAAGCTTTCTTT. Protein: CASSSDRTEAFF.

The count of this clone is one. This sequence joins TRBV19 and TRBJ2-7, with 9 nucleotides matching TRBD1. V dropped 7 bases and J dropped 3; count of bases not matched to a gene: 10. This CDR3 comprises 15 residues. Germline lookup yields CDR1 LNHDA and CDR2 SQIVND (reference sequence). DNA for the CDR3: TGTGCCAGTACCCCGGAAGGACAGGGGATCTACGAGCAGTACTTC. Amino acids: CASTPEGQGIYEQYF.

This clone was recorded a few times. The chain employs TRBV25-1 and TRBJ2-5; possibly TRBD2 for D (6 bases). From germline, CDR1 is MGHDK and CDR2 SYGVNS. This CDR3 is 13 amino acids long. V dropped 2 bases and J dropped 3 bases, with 7 bases sitting between them. The CDR3 loop reads CASSEVAEETQYF. For the CDR3, the DNA is TGTGCCAGCAGTGAAGTAGCGGAAGAGACCCAGTACTTC.

The chain carries TRBV29-1 and TRBJ2-2, with no clear D. The CDR3 has 11 amino acids. Germline CDR1 SQVTM, CDR2 ANQGSEA. The ends were cut back, 4 bases at V and 4 bases at J, with 4 bases in the middle. The CDR3 protein is CSVGGTGELFF. For the CDR3, the DNA is TGCAGCGTTGGCGGCACCGGGGAGCTGTTTTTT.

The genes are TRBV10-3 and TRBJ1-5; D is ambiguous. The CDR3 runs 13 residues. Trimming shortened V by 2 bases and J by 6 bases, and 8 bases separated the two germline ends. Germline V gene lookup returns CDR1 ENHRY and CDR2 SYGVKD. The CDR3 DNA is TGTGCCATCAGTGAGAGTTCTTCTCAGCCCCAGCATTTT. This codes for CAISESSSQPQHF.

The chain uses TRBV9 and TRBJ2-1, with D unclear. V shed 3 bases and J shed 5 bases, with 15 bases lying between them. The CDR3 length is 15 residues. Looked up from germline, CDR1 is SGDLS and CDR2 is YYNGEE. The CDR3 bases are TGTGCCAGCAGCGCCAGAATGGACCATCACAATGAGCAGTTCTTC. It codes for CASSARMDHHNEQFF.

Here the CDR3 reads CSVRTGRTDTQYF. The CDR3 nucleotides read TGCAGCGTGAGGACAGGACGCACAGATACGCAGTATTTT. The genes are TRBV29-1 and TRBJ2-3; TRBD1 matches 7 bases. V dropped 6 bases and J dropped 1; count of bases not matched to a gene: 4. The V gene's germline CDR1 is SQVTM and CDR2 ANQGSEA. The CDR3 runs to 13 residues.

This clone came up a few times. This rearrangement joins TRBV7-6 to TRBJ1-6, with TRBD1 as a possible D gene (6 bases). Trimming took off 4 bases at V and 10 bases at J, with 8 bases between the two ends. The CDR3 is 12 amino acids. Germline CDR1 SGHVS, CDR2 FNYEAQ. CDR3 sequence reads: CASSWGQSPLHF. The DNA for the CDR3 is TGTGCCAGCAGCTGGGGGCAATCACCCCTCCACTTT.

This clone was found once. V is TRBV4-3 and J is TRBJ2-4, with a tentative D call TRBD1 (5 bases). Germline values: CDR1 LGHNA, CDR2 YSLEER. There are 14 residues in the CDR3. V lost 0 bases and J lost 6, with 9 bases in between. CDR3 bases: TGCGCCAGCAGCCAAGATAGGGGCAGAAACATTCAGTACTTC. Its protein product is CASSQDRGRNIQYF.

To note about this clone: A read error may account for a junction end that differs from germline. The V gene is TRBV7-7, the J gene TRBJ2-2, with no clear D. Germline CDR1 SSHAT, CDR2 FNYEAQ (reference sequence). The CDR3 extends over 15 amino acids. CDR3 amino acids: CASSPGMMDTGELFF. In nucleotides, the CDR3 is TGTGCTAGCAGCCCGGGTATGATGGACACCGGGGAGCTGTTTTTT.

The chain joins TRBV5-1 to TRBJ1-1; maybe TRBD1 (6 bases). CDR1 is SGHRS, CDR2 YFSETQ, per germline. V was clipped by 2 bases and J by 6 bases, with 17 bases between them. The CDR3 spans 15 residues. This CDR3 is CASSFPTGRVAEAFF. The DNA of the CDR3 is TGCGCCAGCAGCTTTCCGACAGGAAGAGTTGCTGAAGCTTTCTTT.

V gene TRBV7-9 combines with J gene TRBJ2-1; perhaps TRBD2 as D (7 bases). Germline CDR1 reads SEHNR; CDR2 reads FQNEAQ (reference sequence). Trimming pared 5 bases from V and 9 bases from J, leaving 14 bases between. The length of the CDR3 is 13 residues. CDR3 in amino acids: CASSPAGASEQFF. The CDR3 DNA reads as TGTGCCAGCAGCCCCGCGGGGGCGTCTGAGCAGTTCTTC. Full variable domain (outside the CDR3, taken from reference TRBV7-9 and TRBJ2-1): DTGVSQNPRHKITKRGQNVTFRCDPISEHNRLYWYRQTLGQGPEFLTYFQNEAQLEKSRLLSDRFSAERPKGSFSTLEIQRTEQGDSAMYLCASSPAGASEQFFGPGTRLTVL.

The chain carries TRBV30 and TRBJ1-5; D gene unclear. The CDR3 runs 13 residues. V was cut by 5 bases and J by 2 bases, with 10 bases left in between. Germline V gene data show CDR1 as GTSNPN and CDR2 as SVGIG (reference sequence). The CDR3 DNA sequence: TGTGCCTGGGGGCTAACCCGCAATCAGCCCCAGCATTTT. As protein: CAWGLTRNQPQHF.

The chain is built from TRBV29-1 and TRBJ1-4; 7 bases map to TRBD1. Trimming took 6 bases from V and 10 from J; bases not matched to a gene: 17. Germline-derived CDR1 and CDR2 are SQVTM and ANQGSEA. The CDR3 has 15 residues. The CDR3 loop is CSVEGMDRNEGKLFF. The CDR3 bases are TGCAGCGTGGAGGGTATGGACAGGAACGAGGGAAAACTGTTTTTT.

The chain combines TRBV7-9 with TRBJ1-3; 8 bases agree with TRBD1. The V segment lost 5 bases and the J segment 1 base; nucleotides outside the gene matches: 7. Germline CDR1 and CDR2: SEHNR and FQNEAQ (reference sequence). The CDR3 length is 16 residues. The CDR3 DNA is TGTGCCAGCAGCGGCCAGGGGGCTGTATCTGGAAACACCATATATTTT. Protein: CASSGQGAVSGNTIYF.